This T cell receptor delta chain was identified in a study of delta chains in infants with herpesvirus infections. Reverse transcription of PBMC RNA used primers specific for the gamma and delta chains. TCRdb re-called clones from the RT-PCR reads via CATT. This table holds 1,500 to 2,000 delta-chain clones, 6.5% to 8.5% found once. Points on this clone: A read error may explain this, as a much larger clone is one base away.

This TCR was sampled from a human donor who was a Ugandan infant, either HIV-exposed or HIV-unexposed (not recorded which). The sample in question was peripheral blood, obtained at time point 1 of longitudinal follow-up.

The DNA for the CDR3 is TGTGCTCTTGGGCCCTTACCTGGGACCTGGGCCGATAAACTCATCTTT. It yields the protein CALGPLPGTWADKLIF. The V gene is TRDV1, the J gene TRDJ1; D possibly corresponds to TRDD3 (5 bases). Germline CDR1 is TSWWSYY and CDR2 is QGS. V lost 5 bases, J lost 3 bases, and 19 bases lay in between. This CDR3 comprises 16 residues.